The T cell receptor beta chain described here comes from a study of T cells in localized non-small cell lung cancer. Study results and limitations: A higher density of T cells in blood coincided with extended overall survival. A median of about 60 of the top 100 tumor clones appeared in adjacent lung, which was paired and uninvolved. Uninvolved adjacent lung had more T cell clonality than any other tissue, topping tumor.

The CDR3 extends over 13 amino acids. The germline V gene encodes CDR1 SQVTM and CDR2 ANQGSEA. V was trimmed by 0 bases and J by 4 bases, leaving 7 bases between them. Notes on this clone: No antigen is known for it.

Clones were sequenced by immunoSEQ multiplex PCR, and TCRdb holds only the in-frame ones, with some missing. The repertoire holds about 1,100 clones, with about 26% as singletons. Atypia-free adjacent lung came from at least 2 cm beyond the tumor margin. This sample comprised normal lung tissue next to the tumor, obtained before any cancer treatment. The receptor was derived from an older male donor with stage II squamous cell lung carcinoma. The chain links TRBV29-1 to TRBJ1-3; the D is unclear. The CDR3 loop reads CSVEEGLGNTIYF. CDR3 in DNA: TGCAGCGTTGAAGAGGGTTTGGGAAACACCATATATTTT.